This T cell receptor beta chain was documented in a study of PD-1 blockade in classical Hodgkin lymphoma. This clone was seen once. This table comes from immunoSEQ multiplex PCR, and its TCRdb copy is limited to in-frame clones, with some not included. The sample lists 20,000 to 30,000 clones, roughly nine tenths occurring once. Time point reported: newly diagnosed, previously untreated cHL patient sample. The authors purified CD4+ T cells from thawed PBMCs by magnetic negative selection. The specimen was CD4+ T cells from blood. This TCR derives from a human donor with classical Hodgkin lymphoma.

The CDR3 DNA reads TGTGCCAGCAGCGCCGACAGGGGCCCCAAGCACACTGAAGCTTTCTTT. Its protein product is CASSADRGPKHTEAFF. The chain employs TRBV11-2 and TRBJ1-1, with TRBD1 matching 8 bases. This CDR3 is built from 16 residues. V lost 5 bases, J lost 3 bases, and 11 bases stayed unmatched. Germline CDR1 and CDR2: SGHAT and FQNNGV.